This T cell receptor beta chain is from a study of blood T cell repertoires in COVID-19. As for the study in general: Sources were T cells, B-cell-depleted T cells, or PBMCs; the material itself was cDNA or gDNA.

Participants reported their clinical history, and cohort assignment relied on those reports. In the original analysis: Cell counts per sample came from amplifying reference gene primers. Assay used: immunoSEQ multiplex PCR; TCRdb lists only in-frame clones, some missing. D and trimming come from the DNA, and the V and J calls and clone size come from that table. The sample has approximately 100,000 clones; around 86% are singletons. After removal of 5 bases from V and 1 base from J, the junction contained 6 bases not matched to a gene. CDR3 length: 17 residues. Germline V gene lookup returns CDR1 SGHAT and CDR2 FQNNGV.

The sample was PBMCs or T cells enriched from blood (not recorded which). The sequence derives from a woman in her fifties or sixties who had recovered from COVID-19. The V and J genes are TRBV11-2 and TRBJ2-6; TRBD1 matches 9 bases. The chain's CDR3 is CASSTGTGISGANVLTF. CDR3 nucleotide sequence: TGTGCCAGCAGCACCGGGACAGGGATTTCTGGGGCCAACGTCCTGACTTTC.